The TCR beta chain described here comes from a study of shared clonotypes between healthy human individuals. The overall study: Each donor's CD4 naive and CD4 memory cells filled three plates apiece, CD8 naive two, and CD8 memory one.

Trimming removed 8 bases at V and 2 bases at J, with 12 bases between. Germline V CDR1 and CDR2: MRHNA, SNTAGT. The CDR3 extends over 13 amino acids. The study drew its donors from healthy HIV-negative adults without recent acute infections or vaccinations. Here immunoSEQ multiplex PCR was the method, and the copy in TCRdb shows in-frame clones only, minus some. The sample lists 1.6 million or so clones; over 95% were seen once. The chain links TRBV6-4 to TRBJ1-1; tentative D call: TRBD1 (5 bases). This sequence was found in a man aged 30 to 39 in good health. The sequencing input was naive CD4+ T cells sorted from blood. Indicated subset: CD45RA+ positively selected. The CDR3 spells CASSAGPNTEAFF. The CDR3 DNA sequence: TGTGCCAGCTCCGCAGGGCCTAACACTGAAGCTTTCTTT.